This passage covers 13 T cell receptor beta chains from one sample sequenced in a study of radiotherapy plus CTLA-4 blockade in lung cancer. Clones were read by immunoSEQ multiplex PCR, and TCRdb kept only the in-frame ones, dropping some. This table holds approximately 40,000 clones, 80% to 90% found once. The sample here was peripheral blood, taken from a patient treated with radiotherapy plus ipilimumab. These receptors originate from a human donor with non-small cell lung cancer whose response to radiotherapy plus ipilimumab could not be evaluated.

In this sample, this clone turned up once. The J gene is TRBJ2-7, the V gene TRBV7-8; the D gene is possibly TRBD1 (5 bases). Trimming shortened V by 1 base and J by 2 bases, and 9 bases separated the two germline ends. Germline CDR1 SGHVS, CDR2 FQNEAQ. CDR3 length: 14 residues. Written as DNA, the CDR3 is TGTGCCAGCAGCTTAGAGGGGTGGACCTACGAGCAGTACTTC. It is translated as CASSLEGWTYEQYF.

This clone was recorded a few times. Here the CDR3 DNA reads TGTGCCAGCAGCTTAGCGGGGACCAGGCAATATAGAGGGGGTACGCAGTATTTT. This sequence encodes CASSLAGTRQYRGGTQYF. The chain combines TRBV7-2 with TRBJ2-3; a weak D match, TRBD1 (6 bases). The V end was cut by 0 bases, the J end by 8 bases, with 24 bases between. The CDR3 is 18 residues long. Germline CDR1 and CDR2: SGHTA and FQGNSA.

This sequence joins TRBV6-5 and TRBJ2-3; TRBD2 agrees at 9 bases. V lost 7 bases to trimming and J lost 6 bases; unmatched junction nucleotides: 11. Germline lookup yields CDR1 MNHEY and CDR2 SVGAGI. The CDR3 runs 15 residues. The CDR3 region is CASKEEAGGLDTQYF. DNA for the CDR3: TGTGCCAGCAAAGAAGAAGCGGGGGGTTTGGATACGCAGTATTTT.

The rearrangement joins TRBV6-1 to TRBJ2-2; 8 nucleotides align to TRBD2. This CDR3 spans 16 amino acids. Germline V lookup: CDR1 MNHNS, CDR2 SASEGT. J was trimmed by 7 bases and V by 3 bases; bases with no gene match: 10. CDR3 protein: CASSDWQRERVGELFF. The CDR3 bases are TGTGCCAGCAGTGACTGGCAGCGGGAGCGCGTCGGGGAGCTGTTTTTT.

V gene TRBV28 combines with J gene TRBJ1-5; D perhaps matches TRBD1 (6 bases). V lost 3 bases to trimming and J lost 6 bases, with 12 bases between them. Germline V gene sequence: CDR1 MDHEN, CDR2 SYDVKM. The CDR3 extends over 14 amino acids. CDR3 nucleotide sequence: TGTGCCAGCAGTTTGGGGGGGGCAGTTCAGCCCCAGCATTTT. It yields the protein CASSLGGAVQPQHF.

This chain links TRBV5-1 with TRBJ2-2, with 10 bases identical to TRBD2. This CDR3 contains 15 residues. V lost 0 bases and J lost 8; bases outside the gene matches: 4. In germline, CDR1 is SGHRS, CDR2 YFSETQ. The CDR3 sequence is CASSLDLAGVGELFF. For the CDR3, the DNA is TGCGCCAGCAGCTTGGACCTAGCGGGAGTAGGGGAGCTGTTTTTT.

The chain joins TRBV10-3 to TRBJ2-7; 10 bases match TRBD1. With V trimmed by 0 bases and J by 4 bases, 6 bases remained unmatched. The CDR3 has 16 amino acids. CDR1 ENHRY and CDR2 SYGVKD come from the germline V gene. The CDR3, as DNA: TGTGCCATCAGTGAGTCGGTGAGGACAGGGGGATACGAGCAGTACTTC. Its protein is CAISESVRTGGYEQYF.

On this clone itself: The same CDR3 is also encoded by other DNA sequences in this sample. The chain uses TRBV18 and TRBJ1-5; TRBD1 aligns across 10 bases. V trimming: 4 bases; J trimming: 9 bases; junction bases outside the gene matches: 9. The germline gives CDR1 KGHSH, CDR2 LQKENI. The CDR3 length is 15 residues. For the CDR3, the DNA is TGTGCCAGCTCACAGACGGACAGGGGGTTGACGCCCCAGCATTTT. Its protein is CASSQTDRGLTPQHF.

This sequence joins TRBV2 and TRBJ2-3, with D possibly matching TRBD1 (6 bases). Germline assignment: CDR1 SNHLY and CDR2 FYNNEI. This CDR3 is built from 15 residues. V lost 1 base to trimming and J lost 6 bases, with 14 bases between them. CDR3 DNA: TGTGCCAGCAGTGAAGGCAGGGGAATCGGGGATACGCAGTATTTT. Translating gives CASSEGRGIGDTQYF.

The gene calls are TRBV7-9 and TRBJ2-2; 8 bases are a match to TRBD1. J lost 4 bases, V lost 6 bases, and 4 bases had no gene match. Looked up from germline, CDR1 is SEHNR and CDR2 is FQNEAQ (reference sequence). The CDR3 spans 14 residues. CDR3 nucleotide sequence: TGTGCCAGCAGGGGGACAGGCACCACCGGGGAGCTGTTTTTT. As protein: CASRGTGTTGELFF.

The chain couples TRBV7-8 to TRBJ1-1; D is undetermined. Trimming removed 5 bases at V and 1 base at J, with 14 bases between. This CDR3 comprises 15 residues. CDR1 and CDR2 (germline): SGHVS, FQNEAQ. The CDR3 loop reads CASSLGGVTNTEAFF. For the CDR3, the DNA is TGTGCCAGCAGCCTAGGCGGGGTGACGAACACTGAAGCTTTCTTT.

The chain combines TRBV10-3 with TRBJ1-6, with D possibly being TRBD1 (6 bases). V was pared by 6 bases and J by 5 bases, with 11 bases between. The CDR3 is 14 amino acids. Germline V gene sequence: CDR1 ENHRY, CDR2 SYGVKD. The CDR3 bases are TGTGCCATCAGGCCCGGGACAAATAATTCACCCCTCCACTTT. It yields the protein CAIRPGTNNSPLHF.

V and J are TRBV19 and TRBJ2-1; a possible D gene is TRBD2 (6 bases). The CDR3 sequence is 14 residues long. Germline loops: CDR1 LNHDA, CDR2 SQIVND (reference sequence). Trimming left V 7 bases short and J 6 bases short, with 16 bases between. CDR3 in DNA: TGTGCCAGTAATAAGGGACTCGATTTCAATGAGCAGTTCTTC. Translating it yields CASNKGLDFNEQFF.